A selection of T cell receptor beta chains follows, all from one sample in a study of spatial heterogeneity in lung cancer. TCRdb reprocessed the 5' RACE reads with MiXCR, giving one entry per CDR3 protein. Of 48,000 or so distinct CDR3 sequences in the sample, approximately 5% were seen once. Material: PBMCs, obtained at surgery. The receptors stem from a male donor with early-stage non-small cell lung cancer. The CDR3 runs from the conserved cysteine through the conserved F or W. Each record gives: clone size, D gene, J gene, V gene, CDR3 protein, CDR3 DNA. D genes are given only for firm matches. Size tells how often a clone was seen (once, few, many) or the class of an expanded clone, and some rows leave it out.

clone size: many; D gene: TRBD1; J gene: TRBJ2-1; V gene: TRBV6-6; CDR3 protein: CASSYVSGGTSGEQFF; CDR3 DNA: TGTGCCAGCAGTTACGTTTCAGGGGGTACATCGGGTGAGCAGTTCTTC
clone size: many; D gene: NA; J gene: TRBJ2-3; V gene: TRBV2; CDR3 protein: CASRVAGDTQYF; CDR3 DNA: TGTGCCAGCAGGGTAGCAGGAGATACGCAGTATTTT
clone size: many; D gene: NA; J gene: TRBJ2-7; V gene: TRBV9; CDR3 protein: CASSVGANSYEQYF; CDR3 DNA: TGTGCCAGCAGCGTAGGGGCCAACTCCTACGAGCAGTACTTC
clone size: NA; D gene: NA; J gene: TRBJ1-1; V gene: TRBV7-9; CDR3 protein: CASSDLNTEAFF; CDR3 DNA: TGTGCCAGCAGCGACCTGAACACTGAAGCTTTCTTT
clone size: many; D gene: NA; J gene: TRBJ2-7; V gene: TRBV25-1; CDR3 protein: CASSRTERLYEQYF; CDR3 DNA: TGTGCCAGCAGCCGGACAGAACGACTCTACGAGCAGTACTTC
clone size: many; D gene: NA; J gene: TRBJ1-2; V gene: TRBV27; CDR3 protein: CASSLDGYYGYTF; CDR3 DNA: TGTGCCAGCAGTCTCGACGGATACTATGGCTACACCTTC
clone size: many; D gene: NA; J gene: TRBJ2-3; V gene: TRBV5-1; CDR3 protein: CASSLEGRASTDTQYF; CDR3 DNA: TGCGCCAGCAGCTTGGAGGGCCGCGCTAGCACAGATACGCAGTATTTT
clone size: many; D gene: NA; J gene: TRBJ2-7; V gene: TRBV5-4; CDR3 protein: CASSSGVSSYEQYF; CDR3 DNA: TGTGCCAGCAGCTCGGGGGTGAGCTCCTACGAGCAGTACTTC
clone size: many; D gene: NA; J gene: TRBJ2-4; V gene: TRBV7-9; CDR3 protein: CASSPGQGAKNIQYF; CDR3 DNA: TGCGCCAGCAGCCCGGGCCAGGGGGCCAAAAACATTCAGTACTTC
clone size: many; D gene: TRBD1; J gene: TRBJ1-6; V gene: TRBV20-1; CDR3 protein: CSAGRPGQGDSPLHF; CDR3 DNA: TGCAGTGCTGGAAGACCGGGACAGGGTGATTCACCCCTCCACTTT
clone size: many; D gene: TRBD1; J gene: TRBJ1-1; V gene: TRBV2; CDR3 protein: CASSVLRGRTEAFF; CDR3 DNA: TGTGCCAGCAGTGTATTGAGGGGGCGAACTGAAGCTTTCTTT
clone size: many; D gene: NA; J gene: TRBJ1-1; V gene: TRBV20-1; CDR3 protein: CSATPAGGRTEAFF; CDR3 DNA: TGCAGTGCTACCCCAGCCGGGGGGAGAACTGAAGCTTTCTTT
clone size: many; D gene: NA; J gene: TRBJ2-1; V gene: TRBV4-1; CDR3 protein: CASSQDPGNEQFF; CDR3 DNA: TGCGCCAGCAGCCAAGATCCAGGAAATGAGCAGTTCTTC
clone size: many; D gene: NA; J gene: TRBJ2-3; V gene: TRBV11-2; CDR3 protein: CASSTPLSQYF; CDR3 DNA: TGTGCCAGCAGCACCCCCCTTTCGCAGTATTTT
clone size: many; D gene: NA; J gene: TRBJ1-3; V gene: TRBV7-9; CDR3 protein: CASSFSVASGNTIYF; CDR3 DNA: TGTGCCAGCAGCTTTTCGGTGGCTTCTGGAAACACCATATATTTT
clone size: many; D gene: NA; J gene: TRBJ1-4; V gene: TRBV15; CDR3 protein: CATSAHINGYEKLFF; CDR3 DNA: TGTGCCACCAGCGCCCACATTAACGGTTATGAAAAACTGTTTTTT
clone size: many; D gene: TRBD1; J gene: TRBJ2-6; V gene: TRBV5-1; CDR3 protein: CASSAQGAGANVLTF; CDR3 DNA: TGCGCCAGCAGCGCACAGGGGGCTGGGGCCAACGTCCTGACTTTC
clone size: many; D gene: NA; J gene: TRBJ2-6; V gene: TRBV20-1; CDR3 protein: CSAPPGPPGPGANVLTF; CDR3 DNA: TGCAGTGCTCCCCCGGGACCCCCAGGGCCTGGGGCCAACGTCCTGACTTTC
clone size: many; D gene: NA; J gene: TRBJ1-3; V gene: TRBV6-1; CDR3 protein: CASVYKGGSGNTIYF; CDR3 DNA: TGTGCCAGCGTATATAAGGGAGGATCTGGAAACACCATATATTTT
clone size: many; D gene: NA; J gene: TRBJ1-6; V gene: TRBV9; CDR3 protein: CASSVLQDSPLHF; CDR3 DNA: TGTGCCAGCAGCGTTTTACAAGACTCACCCCTCCACTTT
clone size: many; D gene: NA; J gene: TRBJ1-3; V gene: TRBV21-1; CDR3 protein: CASSPPGQEKSGNTIYF; CDR3 DNA: TGTGCCAGCTCCCCCCCGGGACAGGAAAAATCTGGAAACACCATATATTTT
clone size: many; D gene: TRBD2; J gene: TRBJ2-1; V gene: TRBV7-2; CDR3 protein: CASSLWASGHNEQFF; CDR3 DNA: TGTGCCAGCAGCTTATGGGCTAGCGGCCACAATGAGCAGTTCTTC
clone size: once; D gene: NA; J gene: TRBJ1-3; V gene: TRBV11-1; CDR3 protein: CASSSGRNSGNTIYF; CDR3 DNA: TGTGCCAGCAGCTCCGGTAGGAACTCTGGAAACACCATATATTTT
clone size: many; D gene: NA; J gene: TRBJ2-3; V gene: TRBV24-1; CDR3 protein: CATSDFGNSDTQYF; CDR3 DNA: TGTGCCACCAGTGATTTTGGCAACTCAGATACGCAGTATTTT
clone size: few; D gene: NA; J gene: TRBJ2-3; V gene: TRBV6-1; CDR3 protein: CASSSGQPKDTQYF; CDR3 DNA: TGTGCCAGCTCTTCAGGACAGCCCAAAGATACGCAGTATTTT
clone size: many; D gene: NA; J gene: TRBJ2-7; V gene: TRBV7-8; CDR3 protein: CASSLRELGEQYF; CDR3 DNA: TGTGCCAGCAGCCTCAGGGAGCTCGGCGAGCAGTACTTC
clone size: many; D gene: NA; J gene: TRBJ2-7; V gene: TRBV7-2; CDR3 protein: CASSLGSGDSPRYEQYF; CDR3 DNA: TGTGCCAGCAGCTTAGGCTCCGGGGACTCCCCTCGGTACGAGCAGTACTTC
clone size: many; D gene: NA; J gene: TRBJ1-2; V gene: TRBV2; CDR3 protein: CASSEGTGYYGYTF; CDR3 DNA: TGTGCCAGCAGTGAGGGTACAGGTTACTATGGCTACACCTTC
clone size: NA; D gene: TRBD2; J gene: TRBJ2-1; V gene: TRBV7-8; CDR3 protein: CASSAGQGGRKNEQFF; CDR3 DNA: TGTGCCAGCAGTGCAGGCCAGGGCGGGAGAAAGAATGAGCAGTTCTTC
clone size: many; D gene: TRBD1; J gene: TRBJ1-6; V gene: TRBV6-6; CDR3 protein: CASSYTGADSPLHF; CDR3 DNA: TGTGCCAGCAGTTACACAGGGGCGGATTCACCCCTCCACTTT
clone size: many; D gene: TRBD1; J gene: TRBJ2-5; V gene: TRBV5-1; CDR3 protein: CASSLAAGTVKETQYF; CDR3 DNA: TGCGCCAGCAGCTTGGCCGCCGGGACAGTCAAAGAGACCCAGTACTTC
clone size: many; D gene: TRBD1; J gene: TRBJ2-5; V gene: TRBV5-1; CDR3 protein: CASSLAGGQGGLETQYF; CDR3 DNA: TGCGCCAGCAGCTTGGCAGGAGGACAGGGAGGTCTCGAGACCCAGTACTTC
clone size: many; D gene: NA; J gene: TRBJ1-1; V gene: TRBV29-1; CDR3 protein: CSVAMTPEAFF; CDR3 DNA: TGCAGCGTCGCAATGACGCCCGAAGCTTTCTTT
clone size: many; D gene: NA; J gene: TRBJ2-1; V gene: TRBV7-9; CDR3 protein: CATNRWGDNEQFF; CDR3 DNA: TGTGCCACAAATCGGTGGGGAGACAATGAGCAGTTCTTC
clone size: many; D gene: NA; J gene: TRBJ2-7; V gene: TRBV29-1; CDR3 protein: CSARGLIGEQYF; CDR3 DNA: TGCAGCGCCAGGGGACTGATAGGCGAGCAGTACTTC
clone size: many; D gene: TRBD1; J gene: TRBJ1-5; V gene: TRBV6-6; CDR3 protein: CASSYSAKTGQPQHF; CDR3 DNA: TGTGCCAGCAGTTACTCCGCAAAGACAGGGCAGCCCCAGCATTTT
clone size: many; D gene: NA; J gene: TRBJ2-7; V gene: TRBV10-3; CDR3 protein: CAISVMGPNSYEQYF; CDR3 DNA: TGTGCCATCAGTGTAATGGGACCGAACTCCTACGAGCAGTACTTC
clone size: many; D gene: NA; J gene: TRBJ2-3; V gene: TRBV29-1; CDR3 protein: CSVEESTGTDTQYF; CDR3 DNA: TGCAGCGTTGAAGAGTCGACAGGCACAGATACGCAGTATTTT
clone size: many; D gene: TRBD2; J gene: TRBJ2-3; V gene: TRBV25-1; CDR3 protein: CASSGDYDTQYF; CDR3 DNA: TGTGCCAGCAGTGGGGACTATGATACGCAGTATTTT
clone size: few; D gene: NA; J gene: TRBJ1-5; V gene: TRBV6-1; CDR3 protein: CASSGEGRGNQPQHF; CDR3 DNA: TGTGCCAGCAGTGGAGAGGGGCGCGGCAATCAGCCCCAGCATTTT
clone size: many; D gene: NA; J gene: TRBJ1-2; V gene: TRBV28; CDR3 protein: CASRGADYGYTF; CDR3 DNA: TGTGCCAGCAGGGGCGCAGACTATGGCTACACCTTC
clone size: NA; D gene: TRBD2; J gene: TRBJ2-2; V gene: TRBV6-5; CDR3 protein: CASRTPRAGEAGELFF; CDR3 DNA: TGTGCCAGCAGGACCCCTCGGGCGGGAGAGGCCGGGGAGCTGTTTTTT
clone size: many; D gene: NA; J gene: TRBJ2-2; V gene: TRBV6-2/TRBV6-3; CDR3 protein: CASKGLANTGELFF; CDR3 DNA: TGTGCCAGCAAAGGACTTGCGAACACCGGGGAGCTGTTTTTT
clone size: many; D gene: TRBD2; J gene: TRBJ2-5; V gene: TRBV7-9; CDR3 protein: CASSLDVAGGTKTQYF; CDR3 DNA: TGTGCCAGCAGCTTAGATGTCGCGGGAGGAACAAAGACCCAGTACTTC
clone size: many; D gene: TRBD1; J gene: TRBJ1-1; V gene: TRBV6-1; CDR3 protein: CASSVRDRGPLNTEAFF; CDR3 DNA: TGTGCCAGCAGTGTTCGAGACAGGGGGCCTCTGAACACTGAAGCTTTCTTT
clone size: many; D gene: NA; J gene: TRBJ2-2; V gene: TRBV21-1; CDR3 protein: CASSTHLSGNNTGELFF; CDR3 DNA: TGTGCCAGCAGCACCCATCTTAGCGGGAATAACACCGGGGAGCTGTTTTTT
clone size: many; D gene: TRBD1; J gene: TRBJ2-5; V gene: TRBV20-1; CDR3 protein: CSARVSPGTGEETQYF; CDR3 DNA: TGCAGTGCTAGAGTTTCGCCCGGGACAGGGGAAGAGACCCAGTACTTC
clone size: many; D gene: NA; J gene: TRBJ1-5; V gene: TRBV20-1; CDR3 protein: CSVQTGRQPQHF; CDR3 DNA: TGCAGTGTTCAAACAGGGCGGCAGCCCCAGCATTTT
clone size: many; D gene: NA; J gene: TRBJ1-5; V gene: TRBV5-5; CDR3 protein: CASSLVAGQPQHF; CDR3 DNA: TGTGCCAGCAGCTTGGTTGCGGGGCAGCCCCAGCATTTT
clone size: many; D gene: NA; J gene: TRBJ2-5; V gene: TRBV13; CDR3 protein: CASSLYSGTRGTQYF; CDR3 DNA: TGTGCCAGCAGCCTCTACTCCGGGACTCGTGGGACCCAGTACTTC
clone size: many; D gene: TRBD1; J gene: TRBJ1-5; V gene: TRBV18; CDR3 protein: CASSRTGGSNQPQHF; CDR3 DNA: TGTGCCAGCTCGCGGACAGGGGGTAGCAATCAGCCCCAGCATTTT
clone size: NA; D gene: TRBD1; J gene: TRBJ1-5; V gene: TRBV2; CDR3 protein: CASSAGQGHQPQHF; CDR3 DNA: TGTGCCAGCAGTGCGGGACAGGGGCATCAGCCCCAGCATTTT
clone size: many; D gene: NA; J gene: TRBJ2-1; V gene: TRBV20-1; CDR3 protein: CSASSGLGSYNEQFF; CDR3 DNA: TGCAGTGCTAGTTCGGGACTCGGCTCCTACAATGAGCAGTTCTTC
clone size: many; D gene: NA; J gene: TRBJ1-1; V gene: TRBV20-1; CDR3 protein: CSAHQSQRLGAFF; CDR3 DNA: TGCAGTGCCCACCAGTCCCAGCGTCTAGGGGCTTTCTTT
clone size: many; D gene: TRBD1; J gene: TRBJ2-5; V gene: TRBV5-4; CDR3 protein: CASSSKDRGGGETQYF; CDR3 DNA: TGTGCCAGCAGCTCGAAAGACAGGGGAGGAGGAGAGACCCAGTACTTC
clone size: many; D gene: NA; J gene: TRBJ2-3; V gene: TRBV4-3; CDR3 protein: CASSQGQGSQYF; CDR3 DNA: TGCGCCAGCAGCCAAGGCCAGGGGTCGCAGTATTTT
clone size: many; D gene: TRBD1; J gene: TRBJ1-1; V gene: TRBV20-1; CDR3 protein: CSARPTTGGTEAFF; CDR3 DNA: TGCAGTGCTAGACCCACCACAGGGGGGACTGAAGCTTTCTTT